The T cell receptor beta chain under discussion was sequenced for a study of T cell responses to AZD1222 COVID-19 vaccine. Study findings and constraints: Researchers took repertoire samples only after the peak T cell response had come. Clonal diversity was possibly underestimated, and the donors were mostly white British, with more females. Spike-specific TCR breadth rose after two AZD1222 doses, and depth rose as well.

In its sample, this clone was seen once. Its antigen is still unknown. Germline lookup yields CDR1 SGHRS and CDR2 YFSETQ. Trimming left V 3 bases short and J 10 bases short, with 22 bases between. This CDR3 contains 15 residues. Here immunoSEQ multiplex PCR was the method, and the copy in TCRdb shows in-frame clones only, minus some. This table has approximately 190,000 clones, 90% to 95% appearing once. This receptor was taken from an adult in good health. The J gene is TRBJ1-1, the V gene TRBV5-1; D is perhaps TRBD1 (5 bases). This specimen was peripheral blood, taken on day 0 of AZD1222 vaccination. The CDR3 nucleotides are TGCGCCAGCAGCTCTGGCGAGGGGATAAGCTCTGCAGCTTTCTTT. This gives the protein CASSSGEGISSAAFF.